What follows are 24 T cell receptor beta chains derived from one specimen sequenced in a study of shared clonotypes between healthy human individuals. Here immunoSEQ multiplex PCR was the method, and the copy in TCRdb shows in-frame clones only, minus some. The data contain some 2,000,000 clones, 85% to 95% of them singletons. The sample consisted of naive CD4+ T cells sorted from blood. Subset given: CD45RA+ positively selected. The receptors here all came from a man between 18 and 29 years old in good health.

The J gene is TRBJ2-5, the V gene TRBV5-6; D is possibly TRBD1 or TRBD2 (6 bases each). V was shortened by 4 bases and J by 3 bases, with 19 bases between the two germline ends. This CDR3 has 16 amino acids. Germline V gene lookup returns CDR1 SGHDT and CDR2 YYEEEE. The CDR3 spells CASSPYGGTKKETQYF. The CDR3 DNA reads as TGTGCCAGCAGCCCGTACGGAGGGACAAAAAAAGAGACCCAGTACTTC.

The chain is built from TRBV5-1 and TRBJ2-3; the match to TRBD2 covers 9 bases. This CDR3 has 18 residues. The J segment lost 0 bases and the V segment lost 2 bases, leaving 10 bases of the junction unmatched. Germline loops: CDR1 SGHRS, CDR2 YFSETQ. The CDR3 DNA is TGCGCCAGCAGCTTACCCATCCTAGCGGGGACAAGCACAGATACGCAGTATTTT. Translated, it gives CASSLPILAGTSTDTQYF.

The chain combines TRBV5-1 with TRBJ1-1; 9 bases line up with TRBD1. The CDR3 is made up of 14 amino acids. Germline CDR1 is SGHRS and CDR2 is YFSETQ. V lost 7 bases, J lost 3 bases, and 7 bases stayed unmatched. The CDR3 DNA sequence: TGCGCCAGCCGGACAGGGGAAATGGACACTGAAGCTTTCTTT. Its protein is CASRTGEMDTEAFF.

CDR3 loop: CASSGGGGALGQPQHF. The CDR3 coding sequence is TGTGCCAGCAGTGGGGGAGGGGGCGCGCTTGGTCAGCCCCAGCATTTT. The chain employs TRBV2 and TRBJ1-5, with 7 bases matching TRBD1. Germline assignment: CDR1 SNHLY and CDR2 FYNNEI. J gave up 6 bases and V 4 bases, and 12 bases lay outside the gene matches. The CDR3 has 16 amino acids.

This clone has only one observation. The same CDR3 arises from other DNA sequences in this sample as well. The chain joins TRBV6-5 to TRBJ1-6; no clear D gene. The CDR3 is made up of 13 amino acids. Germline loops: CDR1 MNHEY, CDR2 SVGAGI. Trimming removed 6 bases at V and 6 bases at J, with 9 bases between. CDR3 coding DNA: TGTGCCAGCAGCCCCGGACCTAATTCACCCCTCCACTTT. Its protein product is CASSPGPNSPLHF.

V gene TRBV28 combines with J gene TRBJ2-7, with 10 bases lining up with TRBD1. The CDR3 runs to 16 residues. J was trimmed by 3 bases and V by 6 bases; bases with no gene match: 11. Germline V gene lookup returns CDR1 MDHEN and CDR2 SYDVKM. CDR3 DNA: TGTGCCAGCAGGTCACCGGGACAGGGGATCTTCTACGAGCAGTACTTC. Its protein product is CASRSPGQGIFYEQYF.

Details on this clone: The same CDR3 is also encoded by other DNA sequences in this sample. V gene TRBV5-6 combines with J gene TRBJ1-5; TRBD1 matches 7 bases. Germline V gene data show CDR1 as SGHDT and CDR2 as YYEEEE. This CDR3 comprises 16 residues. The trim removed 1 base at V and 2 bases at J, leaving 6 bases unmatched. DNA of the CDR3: TGTGCCAGCAGCTTGTTGGCAGGGACAGGCAATCAGCCCCAGCATTTT. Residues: CASSLLAGTGNQPQHF.

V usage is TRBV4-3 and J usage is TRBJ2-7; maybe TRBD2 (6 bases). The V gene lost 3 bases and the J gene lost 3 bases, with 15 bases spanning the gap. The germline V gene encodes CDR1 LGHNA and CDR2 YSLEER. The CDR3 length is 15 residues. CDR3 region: CASSQFFSGVYEQYF. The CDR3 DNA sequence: TGCGCCAGCAGCCAGTTCTTTTCGGGGGTCTACGAGCAGTACTTC.

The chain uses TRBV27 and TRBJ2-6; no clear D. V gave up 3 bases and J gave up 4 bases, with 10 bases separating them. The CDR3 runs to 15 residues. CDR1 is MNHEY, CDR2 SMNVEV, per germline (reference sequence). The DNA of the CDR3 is TGTGCCAGCAGTTTCAGAAGGGCGGGGGCCAACGTCCTGACTTTC. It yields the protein CASSFRRAGANVLTF.

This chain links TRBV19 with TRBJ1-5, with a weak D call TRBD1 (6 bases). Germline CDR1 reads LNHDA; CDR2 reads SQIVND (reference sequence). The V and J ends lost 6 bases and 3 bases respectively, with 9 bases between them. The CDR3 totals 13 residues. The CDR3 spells CASSDRYNQPQHF. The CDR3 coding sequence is TGTGCCAGTAGCGACAGGTACAATCAGCCCCAGCATTTT.

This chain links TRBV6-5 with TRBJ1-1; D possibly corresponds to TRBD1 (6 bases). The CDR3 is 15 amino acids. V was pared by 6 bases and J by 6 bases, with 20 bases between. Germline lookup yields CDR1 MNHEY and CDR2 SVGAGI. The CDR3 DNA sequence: TGTGCCAGCAGAACCAGGGGCCCCGCGATGTCTGAAGCTTTCTTT. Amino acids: CASRTRGPAMSEAFF.

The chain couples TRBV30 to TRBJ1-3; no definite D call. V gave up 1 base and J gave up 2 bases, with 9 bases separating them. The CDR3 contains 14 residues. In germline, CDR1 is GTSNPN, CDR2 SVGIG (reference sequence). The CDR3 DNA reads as TGTGCCTGGAGTGGACGACGACCTGGAAACACCATATATTTT. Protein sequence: CAWSGRRPGNTIYF.

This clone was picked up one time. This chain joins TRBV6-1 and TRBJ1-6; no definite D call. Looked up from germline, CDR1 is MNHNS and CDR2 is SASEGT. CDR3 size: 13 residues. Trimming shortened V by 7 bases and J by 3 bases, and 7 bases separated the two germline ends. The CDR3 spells CASISSYNSPLHF. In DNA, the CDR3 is TGTGCCAGCATTAGTAGCTATAATTCACCCCTCCACTTT.

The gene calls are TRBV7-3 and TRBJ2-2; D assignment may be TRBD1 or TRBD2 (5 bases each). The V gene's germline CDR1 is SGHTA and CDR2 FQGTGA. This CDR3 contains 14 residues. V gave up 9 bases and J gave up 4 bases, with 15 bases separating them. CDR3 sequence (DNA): TGTGCCAGTACCCCTGGGGGAAGCACCGGGGAGCTGTTTTTT. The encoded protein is CASTPGGSTGELFF. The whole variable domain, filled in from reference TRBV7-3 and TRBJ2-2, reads GAGVSQTPSNKVTEKGKYVELRCDPISGHTALYWYRQSLGQGPEFLIYFQGTGAADDSGLPNDRFFAVRPEGSVSTLKIQRTERGDSAVYLCASTPGGSTGELFFGEGSRLTVL.

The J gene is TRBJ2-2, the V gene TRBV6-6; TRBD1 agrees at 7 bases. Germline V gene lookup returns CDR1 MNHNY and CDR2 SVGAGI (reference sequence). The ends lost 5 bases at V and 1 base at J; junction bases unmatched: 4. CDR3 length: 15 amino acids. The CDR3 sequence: CASSGTVKNTGELFF. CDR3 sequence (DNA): TGTGCCAGCAGTGGGACAGTTAAGAACACCGGGGAGCTGTTTTTT.

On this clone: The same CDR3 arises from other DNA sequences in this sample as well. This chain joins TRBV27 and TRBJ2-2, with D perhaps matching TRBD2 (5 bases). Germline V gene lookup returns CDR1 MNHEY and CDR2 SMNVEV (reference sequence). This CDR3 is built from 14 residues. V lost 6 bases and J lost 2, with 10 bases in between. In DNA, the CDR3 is TGTGCCAGCAGCCTCGGACTTAACACCGGGGAGCTGTTTTTT. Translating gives CASSLGLNTGELFF.

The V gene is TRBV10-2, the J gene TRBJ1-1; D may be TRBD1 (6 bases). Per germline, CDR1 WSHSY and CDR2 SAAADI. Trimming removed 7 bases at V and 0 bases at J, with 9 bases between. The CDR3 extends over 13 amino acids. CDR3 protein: CASNGQMNTEAFF. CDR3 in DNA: TGCGCCAGCAATGGACAGATGAACACTGAAGCTTTCTTT.

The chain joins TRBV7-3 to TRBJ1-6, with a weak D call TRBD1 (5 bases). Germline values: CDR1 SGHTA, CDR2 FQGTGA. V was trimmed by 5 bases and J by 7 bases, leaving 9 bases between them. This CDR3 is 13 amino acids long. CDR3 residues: CASSKGENSPLHF. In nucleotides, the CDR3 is TGTGCCAGCAGCAAAGGGGAAAATTCACCCCTCCACTTT.

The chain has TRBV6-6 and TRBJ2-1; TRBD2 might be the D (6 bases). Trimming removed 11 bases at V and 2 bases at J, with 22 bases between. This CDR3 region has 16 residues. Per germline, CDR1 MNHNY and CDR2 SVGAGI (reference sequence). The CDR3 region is CASRVWAGRTYNEQFF. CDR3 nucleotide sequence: TGTGCCTCAAGGGTGTGGGCGGGGAGAACCTACAATGAGCAGTTCTTC.

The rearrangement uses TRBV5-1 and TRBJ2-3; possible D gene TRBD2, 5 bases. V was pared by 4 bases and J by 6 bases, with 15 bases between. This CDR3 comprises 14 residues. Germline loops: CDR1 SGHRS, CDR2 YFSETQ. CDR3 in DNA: TGCGCCAGCAGCCCCCCGGGGTCGTTGGATACGCAGTATTTT. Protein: CASSPPGSLDTQYF.

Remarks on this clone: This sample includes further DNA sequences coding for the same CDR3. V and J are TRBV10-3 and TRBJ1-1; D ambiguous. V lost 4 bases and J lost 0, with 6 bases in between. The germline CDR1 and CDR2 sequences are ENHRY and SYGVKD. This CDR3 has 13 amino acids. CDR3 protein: CAISVSMNTEAFF. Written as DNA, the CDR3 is TGTGCCATCAGTGTTTCAATGAACACTGAAGCTTTCTTT.

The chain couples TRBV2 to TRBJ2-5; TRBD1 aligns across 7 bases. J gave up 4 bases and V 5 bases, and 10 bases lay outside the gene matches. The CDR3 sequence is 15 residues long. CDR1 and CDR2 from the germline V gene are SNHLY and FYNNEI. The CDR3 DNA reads TGTGCCAGCAGTATCTTTGAAGGGGGCAGAGAGACCCAGTACTTC. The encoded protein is CASSIFEGGRETQYF.

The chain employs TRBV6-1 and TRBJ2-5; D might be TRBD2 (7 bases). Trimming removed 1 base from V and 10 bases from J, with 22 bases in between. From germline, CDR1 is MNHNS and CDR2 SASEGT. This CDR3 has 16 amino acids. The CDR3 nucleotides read TGTGCCAGCAGTGAAGGACGGGGGGCTCCGCGTAGGGACCAGTACTTC. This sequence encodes CASSEGRGAPRRDQYF.

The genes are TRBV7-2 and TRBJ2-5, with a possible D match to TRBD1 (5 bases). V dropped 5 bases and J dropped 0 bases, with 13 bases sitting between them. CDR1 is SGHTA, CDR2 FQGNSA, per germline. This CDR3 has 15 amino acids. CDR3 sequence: CASSPPQGYQETQYF. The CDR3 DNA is TGTGCCAGCAGCCCACCCCAGGGCTACCAAGAGACCCAGTACTTC.